This T cell receptor (beta chain) originates from a study of T cells in Graves' hyperthyroidism and ophthalmopathy. This clonotype was seen at least ten times. Trimming removed 6 bases from V and 7 bases from J, with 15 bases in between. CDR3 length equals 14 residues. The investigators amplified TCR beta CDR3 regions from RNA transcripts. Carried out on the TCR CDR3, a first-round RT-PCR used the HTBI primer set. TCRdb fed the multiplex PCR reads into MiXCR, producing one record per CDR3 protein. The table has some 620,000 distinct CDR3 sequences, around 15% seen once. Sequenced: blood. This receptor was identified in a woman aged 25 to 39 with Graves' hyperthyroidism. The chain couples TRBV12-3 or TRBV12-4 to TRBJ1-4; a weak D match, TRBD1 (5 bases). The CDR3 DNA reads TGTGCCAGCAGCCGATCAGGGTTGGGTGAAAAACTGTTTTTT. Residues: CASSRSGLGEKLFF.